This TCR beta chain was found in a study of blood T cell repertoires in COVID-19. Study at large: Samples representing acute and convalescent COVID-19 were sourced from the United States, Italy and Spain.

The CDR3 length is 15 residues. The V and J ends lost 5 bases and 4 bases, in that order; junction bases with no gene match: 9. CDR1 and CDR2 from the germline V gene are SGHTA and FQGNSA. TCRdb's copy holds only in-frame clones and misses some; the assay was immunoSEQ multiplex PCR. The profile shows 350,000 to 450,000 clones, more than 80% of them singletons. The rearrangement links TRBV7-2 to TRBJ2-3; 7 bases match TRBD1. The sample taken for sequencing was peripheral blood. The source of this sequence is a man aged 35 to 55 with acute or convalescent COVID-19. The CDR3 DNA is TGTGCCAGCAGCCCCTCCAGGGGGAGTGCAGATACGCAGTATTTT. Encoded protein: CASSPSRGSADTQYF.